This T cell receptor (beta chain) was obtained from a study of siplizumab effects on memory and regulatory T cells. Libraries were prepared by immunoSEQ multiplex PCR; TCRdb keeps only in-frame clonotypes and omits some of them. This table holds approximately 46,000 clones, roughly 92% found once. Germline CDR1 reads SNHLY; CDR2 reads FYNNEI. The CDR3 runs to 15 residues. Trimming stripped 0 bases from V and 9 bases from J, with 15 bases between. For this clone: Its antigen remains unidentified.

The study's findings and limits: Researchers could map only a minor fraction of alloreactive clones to unstimulated subsets. Alloreactive sequences traceable to unstimulated CD4+ memory cells were significantly reduced by siplizumab.

The chain is built from TRBV2 and TRBJ1-5, with a possible D match to TRBD1 (6 bases). This clonotype was sampled from a human donor in good health. Sequenced sample: CD8+ T cells sorted from blood. CDR3 residues: CASSEALGGLGPQHF. CDR3 coding DNA: TGTGCCAGCAGTGAAGCGCTTGGGGGGCTGGGGCCCCAGCATTTT. The entire variable domain, with the rest obtained from reference TRBV2 and TRBJ1-5, is as follows: EPEVTQTPSHQVTQMGQEVILRCVPISNHLYFYWYRQILGQKVEFLVSFYNNEISEKSEIFDDQFSVERPDGSNFTLKIRSTKLEDSAMYFCASSEALGGLGPQHFGDGTRLSIL.